Listed below are T cell receptor beta chains from one sample, sequenced in a study of blood T cells in healthy people across ages. Via MiXCR, TCRdb re-called the 5' RACE reads, giving one row per CDR3 protein. The table has 550,000 to 800,000 distinct CDR3 sequences, under 25% seen once. Specimen: blood. Source of these receptors: a man in his 70s in good health. CDR3s include the opening cysteine and the closing phenylalanine or tryptophan. D genes are given only for firm matches. Clone size is given for some rows only: seen once, a few or many times, or a class if the clone is expanded.

V gene: TRBV4-3; CDR3 length: 16; J gene: TRBJ2-1; clone size: NA; D gene: TRBD2; CDR3 protein: CASSYSTSGSRNEQFF; CDR3 DNA: TGCGCCAGCAGCTACTCAACTAGCGGGAGTCGGAATGAGCAGTTCTTC
V gene: TRBV5-1; CDR3 length: 17; J gene: TRBJ2-5; clone size: NA; D gene: NA; CDR3 protein: CASSFLEGRLTQETQYF; CDR3 DNA: TGCGCCAGCAGCTTTTTAGAAGGACGATTAACCCAAGAGACCCAGTACTTC
V gene: TRBV3-1; CDR3 length: 12; J gene: TRBJ2-5; clone size: few; D gene: NA; CDR3 protein: CASSQQPETQYF; CDR3 DNA: TGTGCCAGCAGCCAGCAACCCGAGACCCAGTACTTC
V gene: TRBV28; CDR3 length: 17; J gene: TRBJ1-1; clone size: NA; D gene: TRBD1; CDR3 protein: CASSRLRGRGYDTEAFF; CDR3 DNA: TGTGCCAGCAGTCGCTTGCGGGGCAGGGGGTATGACACTGAAGCTTTCTTT
V gene: TRBV7-9; CDR3 length: 16; J gene: TRBJ1-1; clone size: few; D gene: NA; CDR3 protein: CASSLMEGQGPTEAFF; CDR3 DNA: TGTGCCAGCAGCTTAATGGAGGGGCAGGGGCCCACTGAAGCTTTCTTT
V gene: TRBV20-1; CDR3 length: 19; J gene: TRBJ2-1; clone size: few; D gene: TRBD2; CDR3 protein: CSARDRKTSASRSYNEQFF; CDR3 DNA: TGCAGTGCTAGAGATAGGAAGACTAGCGCCTCTCGCTCCTACAATGAGCAGTTCTTC
V gene: TRBV12-3/TRBV12-4; CDR3 length: 15; J gene: TRBJ2-2; clone size: NA; D gene: NA; CDR3 protein: CASSFRDGLTGELFF; CDR3 DNA: TGTGCCAGCAGCTTCCGGGACGGGTTAACCGGGGAGCTGTTTTTT
V gene: TRBV9; CDR3 length: 17; J gene: TRBJ1-6; clone size: few; D gene: NA; CDR3 protein: CASSGGPDSSYNSPLHF; CDR3 DNA: TGTGCCAGCAGCGGCGGACCCGATAGCTCCTATAATTCACCCCTCCACTTT
V gene: TRBV20-1; CDR3 length: 13; J gene: TRBJ2-5; clone size: NA; D gene: NA; CDR3 protein: CSAGEPFEETQYF; CDR3 DNA: TGCAGTGCTGGAGAGCCCTTTGAAGAGACCCAGTACTTC
V gene: TRBV10-2; CDR3 length: 12; J gene: TRBJ2-5; clone size: NA; D gene: NA; CDR3 protein: CASSEPQETQYF; CDR3 DNA: TGCGCCAGCAGTGAGCCCCAAGAGACCCAGTACTTC
V gene: TRBV28; CDR3 length: 10; J gene: TRBJ2-5; clone size: few; D gene: NA; CDR3 protein: CASSRGDQYF; CDR3 DNA: TGTGCCAGCAGCCGAGGGGACCAGTACTTC
V gene: TRBV5-1; CDR3 length: 18; J gene: TRBJ2-1; clone size: few; D gene: NA; CDR3 protein: CASSFYSLRETSYNEQFF; CDR3 DNA: TGCGCCAGCAGCTTTTATTCTCTTCGGGAGACCTCCTACAATGAGCAGTTCTTC
V gene: TRBV4-1; CDR3 length: 18; J gene: TRBJ2-2; clone size: few; D gene: TRBD2; CDR3 protein: CASSQTGTSYANTGELFF; CDR3 DNA: TGCGCCAGCAGCCAGACCGGGACTAGCTACGCGAACACCGGGGAGCTGTTTTTT
V gene: TRBV5-1; CDR3 length: 15; J gene: TRBJ2-7; clone size: NA; D gene: TRBD2; CDR3 protein: CASSLDAGVGPEQYF; CDR3 DNA: TGCGCCAGCAGCTTGGATGCGGGAGTAGGTCCCGAGCAGTACTTC
V gene: TRBV7-9; CDR3 length: 13; J gene: TRBJ2-5; clone size: many; D gene: TRBD2; CDR3 protein: CASSLAGGETQYF; CDR3 DNA: TGTGCCAGCAGCTTGGCGGGAGGGGAGACCCAGTACTTC
V gene: TRBV20-1; CDR3 length: 13; J gene: TRBJ2-1; clone size: few; D gene: NA; CDR3 protein: CSARLVLGNEQFF; CDR3 DNA: TGCAGTGCTCGACTCGTTCTCGGCAATGAGCAGTTCTTC
V gene: TRBV4-2; CDR3 length: 15; J gene: TRBJ2-5; clone size: many; D gene: NA; CDR3 protein: CASSQEASDQETQYF; CDR3 DNA: TGTGCCAGCAGCCAAGAGGCTAGCGATCAAGAGACCCAGTACTTC
V gene: TRBV4-1; CDR3 length: 16; J gene: TRBJ1-4; clone size: few; D gene: NA; CDR3 protein: CANSQDGRGPNEKLFF; CDR3 DNA: TGCGCCAACAGCCAAGATGGTCGGGGACCGAATGAAAAACTGTTTTTT
V gene: TRBV7-7; CDR3 length: 14; J gene: TRBJ2-2; clone size: NA; D gene: NA; CDR3 protein: CAGSLGENTGELFF; CDR3 DNA: TGTGCTGGCAGCTTGGGGGAGAACACCGGGGAGCTGTTTTTT
V gene: TRBV29-1; CDR3 length: 13; J gene: TRBJ1-1; clone size: NA; D gene: NA; CDR3 protein: CSVGRNLDTEAFF; CDR3 DNA: TGCAGCGTTGGACGGAACTTAGACACTGAAGCTTTCTTT
V gene: TRBV19; CDR3 length: 15; J gene: TRBJ2-2; clone size: NA; D gene: NA; CDR3 protein: CASSNQGKSTGELFF; CDR3 DNA: TGTGCCAGTAGTAATCAGGGGAAGAGCACCGGGGAACTGTTTTTT
V gene: TRBV25-1; CDR3 length: 10; J gene: TRBJ2-1; clone size: NA; D gene: NA; CDR3 protein: CASSSDKQFF; CDR3 DNA: TGTGCCAGCAGTTCCGACAAGCAGTTCTTC
V gene: TRBV5-1; CDR3 length: 13; J gene: TRBJ2-4; clone size: few; D gene: NA; CDR3 protein: CASSLDYTNIQYF; CDR3 DNA: TGCGCCAGCAGCTTAGATTATACAAACATTCAGTACTTC
V gene: TRBV27; CDR3 length: 16; J gene: TRBJ2-3; clone size: NA; D gene: NA; CDR3 protein: CASIPRLDWNTDTQYF; CDR3 DNA: TGTGCCAGCATCCCACGCCTGGACTGGAACACAGATACGCAGTATTTT
V gene: TRBV5-1; CDR3 length: 15; J gene: TRBJ1-1; clone size: NA; D gene: NA; CDR3 protein: CASSSPGRRNTEAFF; CDR3 DNA: TGCGCCAGCAGCTCCCCGGGACGGAGGAACACTGAAGCTTTCTTT
V gene: TRBV13; CDR3 length: 14; J gene: TRBJ2-1; clone size: NA; D gene: TRBD2; CDR3 protein: CAVQREGLNNEQFF; CDR3 DNA: TGTGCCGTACAGCGGGAGGGCCTCAACAATGAGCAGTTCTTC
V gene: TRBV5-1; CDR3 length: 13; J gene: TRBJ1-2; clone size: NA; D gene: NA; CDR3 protein: CASSLGANYGYTF; CDR3 DNA: TGCGCCAGCAGCTTGGGGGCTAACTATGGCTACACCTTC
V gene: TRBV5-1; CDR3 length: 15; J gene: TRBJ2-2; clone size: few; D gene: NA; CDR3 protein: CASSLAASATGELFF; CDR3 DNA: TGCGCCAGCAGCTTGGCGGCTAGCGCCACCGGGGAGCTGTTTTTT
V gene: TRBV10-3; CDR3 length: 15; J gene: TRBJ2-1; clone size: few; D gene: TRBD2; CDR3 protein: CAIRGLAGDYNEQFF; CDR3 DNA: TGTGCCATCAGGGGACTAGCGGGAGATTACAATGAGCAGTTCTTC
V gene: TRBV5-1; CDR3 length: 16; J gene: TRBJ2-7; clone size: few; D gene: NA; CDR3 protein: CASSLGGLASHYEQYF; CDR3 DNA: TGCGCCAGCAGCTTGGGTGGTCTAGCGTCGCACTACGAGCAGTACTTC
V gene: TRBV7-2; CDR3 length: 13; J gene: TRBJ2-7; clone size: NA; D gene: NA; CDR3 protein: CASSSSWVTEQYF; CDR3 DNA: TGTGCCAGCAGCTCCTCCTGGGTCACCGAGCAGTACTTC
V gene: TRBV27; CDR3 length: 16; J gene: TRBJ2-3; clone size: many; D gene: TRBD2; CDR3 protein: CASSRPGGLLTDTQYF; CDR3 DNA: TGTGCCAGCTCCCGACCTGGGGGACTACTCACAGATACGCAGTATTTT
V gene: TRBV20-1; CDR3 length: 14; J gene: TRBJ1-2; clone size: few; D gene: TRBD1; CDR3 protein: CSASAGTEIYGYTF; CDR3 DNA: TGCAGTGCTAGCGCCGGGACAGAGATCTATGGCTACACCTTC
V gene: TRBV19; CDR3 length: 16; J gene: TRBJ2-5; clone size: NA; D gene: NA; CDR3 protein: CASSGSRVALEGTQYF; CDR3 DNA: TGTGCCAGTAGTGGCAGCAGGGTTGCATTAGAGGGGACCCAGTACTTC
V gene: TRBV15; CDR3 length: 19; J gene: TRBJ2-4; clone size: NA; D gene: NA; CDR3 protein: CATSRDFRTADLAKNIQYF; CDR3 DNA: TGTGCCACCAGCAGAGATTTTAGGACTGCAGACTTAGCCAAAAACATTCAGTACTTC
V gene: TRBV5-1; CDR3 length: 15; J gene: TRBJ1-4; clone size: few; D gene: TRBD1; CDR3 protein: CASSSATGQREKLFF; CDR3 DNA: TGCGCCAGCAGCTCAGCGACAGGGCAGAGAGAAAAACTGTTTTTT
V gene: TRBV12-3/TRBV12-4; CDR3 length: 12; J gene: TRBJ2-3; clone size: few; D gene: NA; CDR3 protein: CASSKETDTQYF; CDR3 DNA: TGTGCCAGCAGTAAAGAGACAGATACGCAGTATTTT
V gene: TRBV3-1; CDR3 length: 15; J gene: TRBJ2-3; clone size: NA; D gene: NA; CDR3 protein: CASSQDKGSTDTQYF; CDR3 DNA: TGTGCCAGCAGCCAAGATAAGGGGAGCACAGATACGCAGTATTTT
V gene: TRBV20-1; CDR3 length: 13; J gene: TRBJ2-5; clone size: NA; D gene: NA; CDR3 protein: CSARVGGQETQYF; CDR3 DNA: TGCAGTGCTAGGGTGGGGGGACAAGAGACCCAGTACTTC
V gene: TRBV15; CDR3 length: 15; J gene: TRBJ1-2; clone size: NA; D gene: NA; CDR3 protein: CATSRDSRQADGYTF; CDR3 DNA: TGTGCCACCAGCAGAGATTCGAGACAGGCGGATGGCTACACCTTC
V gene: TRBV6-2/TRBV6-3; CDR3 length: 13; J gene: TRBJ2-3; clone size: NA; D gene: NA; CDR3 protein: CASTSAGTDTQYF; CDR3 DNA: TGTGCCAGCACCTCAGCGGGCACAGATACGCAGTATTTT